The clone carrying this T cell receptor beta chain was seen a few times. Antigen unknown. This sample was taken from a study of T cell repertoires in cytomegalovirus infection. About the research overall: Carrying CMV and the relevant HLA type showed in public TCR beta signatures. Study-level findings and limits: Dominating the ex vivo response were TCR beta clonotypes that were CMV-specific and HLA-C-restricted. Pooled public TCR beta family frequency picked out CMV carriers with the relevant HLA.

Trimming removed 2 bases at V and 5 bases at J, with 10 bases between. The CDR3 sequence is 13 residues long. Germline CDR1 reads WNHNN; CDR2 reads SYGVQD (reference sequence). MiXCR was run by TCRdb on the reads, yielding one entry per CDR3 protein. The sample includes nearly 550,000 distinct CDR3 sequences, 15% to 20% of them seen just once. What was sequenced was CD8+ T cells from PBMCs. The receptor's source is a human donor in good health (CMV status not recorded). Some clones in this sample may be carry-over from other donors' samples. The V gene is TRBV10-1, the J gene TRBJ2-7; D remains unclear. The CDR3 region has the DNA TGCGCCAGCAGTGAGACGGCCTGGGACGAGCAGTACTTC. Amino acids: CASSETAWDEQYF.